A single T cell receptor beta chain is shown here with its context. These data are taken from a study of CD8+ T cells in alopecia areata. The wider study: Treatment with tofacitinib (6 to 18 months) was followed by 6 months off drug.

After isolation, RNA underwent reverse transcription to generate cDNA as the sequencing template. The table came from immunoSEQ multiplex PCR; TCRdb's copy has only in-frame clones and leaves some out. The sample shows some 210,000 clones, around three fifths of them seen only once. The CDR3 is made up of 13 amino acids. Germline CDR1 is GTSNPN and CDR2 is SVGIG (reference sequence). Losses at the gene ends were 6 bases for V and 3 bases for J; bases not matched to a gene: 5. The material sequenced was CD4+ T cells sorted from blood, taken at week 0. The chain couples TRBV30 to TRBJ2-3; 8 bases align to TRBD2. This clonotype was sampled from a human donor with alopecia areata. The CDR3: CACSAGGTDTQYF. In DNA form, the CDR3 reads TGTGCCTGTTCCGCGGGGGGAACAGATACGCAGTATTTT.